This T cell receptor (beta chain) was sequenced during a study of cytomegalovirus exposure and HLA in healthy donors. Study observations and caveats: Per a later analysis, HLA-associated TCR beta chains showed more clonal expansion than other, equally common TCR beta chains. It was reportedly the case that the classifier diagnosed cytomegalovirus status with high specificity and sensitivity.

This PCR relied on a set of 60 Vbeta primers and 13 Jbeta primers. The data were produced by immunoSEQ multiplex PCR, yet TCRdb's version contains in-frame clones alone and is incomplete. Found here are about 150,000 clones, about 85% of them singletons; the top ten hold 6.3%. To note about this clone: Its antigen is unidentified.

This CDR3 spans 13 amino acids. Germline V gene data show CDR1 as ENHRY and CDR2 as SYGVKD. The ends were cut back, 11 bases at V and 3 bases at J, with 16 bases in the middle. The TCR was taken from a male donor in good health and CMV-seropositive. The sequenced sample consisted of PBMCs. J is TRBJ2-5 and V is TRBV10-3; no firm D call. This CDR3 reads CACRSPPKETQYF. The CDR3 DNA follows: TGTGCCTGCCGTAGTCCCCCAAAAGAGACCCAGTACTTC.